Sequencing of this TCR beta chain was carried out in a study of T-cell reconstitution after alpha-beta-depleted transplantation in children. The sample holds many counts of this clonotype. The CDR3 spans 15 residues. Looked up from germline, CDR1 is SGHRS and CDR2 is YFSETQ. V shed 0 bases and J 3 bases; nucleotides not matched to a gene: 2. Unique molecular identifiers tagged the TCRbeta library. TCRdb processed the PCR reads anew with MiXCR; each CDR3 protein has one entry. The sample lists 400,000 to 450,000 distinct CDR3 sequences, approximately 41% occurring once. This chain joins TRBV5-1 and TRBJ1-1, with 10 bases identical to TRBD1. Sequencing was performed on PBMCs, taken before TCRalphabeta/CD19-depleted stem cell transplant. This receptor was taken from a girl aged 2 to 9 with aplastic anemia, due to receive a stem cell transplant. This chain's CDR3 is CASSLGDRGHTEAFF. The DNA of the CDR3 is TGCGCCAGCAGCTTGGGGGACAGGGGTCACACTGAAGCTTTCTTT.